Shown below are 27 T cell receptor beta chains from a single sample sequenced in a study of blood T cell dynamics during melanoma immunotherapy. Measured with immunoSEQ multiplex PCR; TCRdb has only the in-frame clones, and not every one. The data hold 15,000 to 20,000 clones, with 65% to 90% observed a single time. The time point denotes: pre-treatment baseline. The source material was blood, sampled from a patient treated with checkpoint blockade. The receptors shown here come from a human donor with melanoma.

The chain uses TRBV19 and TRBJ2-6; 8 nucleotides match TRBD1. Germline V lookup: CDR1 LNHDA, CDR2 SQIVND (reference sequence). With 4 bases clipped from V and 0 bases from J, the junction kept 8 bases outside the gene matches. This CDR3 has 18 amino acids. The CDR3 DNA sequence: TGTGCCAGTAGTACCACACGGACAGGGTCCTCTGGGGCCAACGTCCTGACTTTC. Translation: CASSTTRTGSSGANVLTF.

The chain is built from TRBV5-1 and TRBJ1-6, with a possible D match to TRBD1 (5 bases). Trimming removed 3 bases from V and 8 bases from J, with 15 bases in between. The CDR3 runs 15 residues. Germline V gives CDR1 SGHRS, CDR2 YFSETQ. The DNA of the CDR3 is TGCGCCAGCAGCTGGGATGGGGCTACGGATTCACCCCTCCACTTT. This codes for CASSWDGATDSPLHF.

This chain links TRBV19 with TRBJ1-2, with 7 bases identical to TRBD1. Trimming took 5 bases from V and 2 from J; bases not matched to a gene: 8. Germline CDR1 is LNHDA and CDR2 is SQIVND (reference sequence). The CDR3 is 15 amino acids. As DNA, the CDR3 is TGTGCCAGTAGTGGCTCCGACAGGGTGAACTATGGCTACACCTTC. Its protein product is CASSGSDRVNYGYTF.

The V gene is TRBV7-9, the J gene TRBJ2-5, with 9 bases lining up with TRBD2. Germline V gives CDR1 SEHNR, CDR2 FQNEAQ (reference sequence). CDR3 length: 13 amino acids. V was clipped by 7 bases and J by 5 bases; unmatched bases: 5. CDR3 nucleotide sequence: TGTGCCAGCATTGCTAGCGGGACGGAGACCCAGTACTTC. Residues: CASIASGTETQYF.

The chain combines TRBV7-9 with TRBJ2-5; TRBD2 agrees at 13 bases. The CDR3 runs to 15 residues. The germline V gene encodes CDR1 SEHNR and CDR2 FQNEAQ (reference sequence). Trimming at V came to 5 bases and at J to 4 bases, leaving 4 bases not matched to a gene. CDR3 coding DNA: TGTGCCAGCAGCCCAGGGACTAGCGGGACAGAGACCCAGTACTTC. Amino acids: CASSPGTSGTETQYF.

This clone was seen more than once but under ten times. The chain recombines TRBV28 with TRBJ1-5; D unclear. CDR3 length: 14 residues. The germline gives CDR1 MDHEN, CDR2 SYDVKM. Trimming took off 3 bases at V and 0 bases at J, with 6 bases between the two ends. CDR3 region: CASSFVDSNQPQHF. CDR3 bases: TGTGCCAGCAGTTTTGTTGATAGCAATCAGCCCCAGCATTTT.

This clone was found once. The chain recombines TRBV28 with TRBJ1-4; 7 bases agree with TRBD1. Unmatched junction bases numbered 12, after V lost 5 bases and J lost 12 bases. Germline loops: CDR1 MDHEN, CDR2 SYDVKM. The CDR3 contains 14 residues. As DNA, the CDR3 is TGTGCCAGCAGTCCCTACTTGACAGGGTGGGAACTGTTTTTT. This gives the protein CASSPYLTGWELFF.

The rearrangement joins TRBV6-6 to TRBJ2-2; D perhaps matches TRBD1 (7 bases). The CDR3 runs 16 residues. CDR1 and CDR2 (germline): MNHNY, SVGAGI (reference sequence). V shed 5 bases and J shed 5 bases, with 18 bases lying between them. The CDR3 DNA reads TGTGCCAGCAGTCCTGTCGCGACAGGGAGGACCGGGGAGCTGTTTTTT. Its protein product is CASSPVATGRTGELFF.

This chain uses TRBV23-1 with TRBJ2-7, with 11 bases aligning to TRBD2. TRBV23-1 qualifies as an ORF whose function is uncertain. V lost 2 bases to trimming and J lost 6 bases; unmatched junction nucleotides: 6. This CDR3 has 15 residues. The CDR3 DNA is TGCGCCAGCAGTCAACCAGGTCTAGCGGGAGGCGAGCAGTACTTC. Amino acids: CASSQPGLAGGEQYF.

This chain joins TRBV7-2 and TRBJ2-1, with TRBD1 matching over 7 bases. Germline loops: CDR1 SGHTA, CDR2 FQGNSA. The V and J ends lost 5 bases and 1 base, in that order; junction bases with no gene match: 17. The CDR3 covers 19 residues. CDR3 region: CASSIRQGTGRLSYNEQFF. Written as DNA, the CDR3 is TGTGCCAGCAGCATACGACAGGGTACGGGCAGGCTTTCCTACAATGAGCAGTTCTTC.

The chain combines TRBV5-1 with TRBJ2-2; maybe TRBD2 (5 bases). From germline, CDR1 is SGHRS and CDR2 YFSETQ. Trimming removed 4 bases from V and 1 base from J, with 11 bases in between. The CDR3 spans 15 residues. The CDR3 region is CASSPRDLNTGELFF. The DNA of the CDR3 is TGCGCCAGCAGCCCACGGGATCTGAACACCGGGGAGCTGTTTTTT.

This clone appeared a few times. The chain recombines TRBV6-1 with TRBJ2-5; TRBD2 aligns across 13 bases. J lost 4 bases, V lost 7 bases, and 3 bases had no gene match. Germline V lookup: CDR1 MNHNS, CDR2 SASEGT. The CDR3 is 14 residues long. The CDR3: CASTGLAGVETQYF. The CDR3 nucleotides read TGTGCCAGCACTGGACTAGCGGGAGTAGAGACCCAGTACTTC.

The CDR3 nucleotides read TGTGCCAGCAGCTTGGGACCGGGACAGATTTATGGCTACACCTTC. It specifies CASSLGPGQIYGYTF. The V gene is TRBV5-8, the J gene TRBJ1-2; TRBD1 agrees at 7 bases. V was pared by 0 bases and J by 5 bases, with 7 bases of the junction left unmatched. The CDR3 extends over 15 amino acids. From germline, CDR1 is SGHTS and CDR2 YDEGEE.

This clone was seen more than once but under ten times. The CDR3 sequence: CASSDQGISPLHF. CDR3 in DNA: TGTGCCAGCAGTGACCAGGGCATTTCACCCCTCCACTTT. J is TRBJ1-6 and V is TRBV2; possible D gene TRBD1, 5 bases. The V end was cut by 3 bases, the J end by 9 bases, with 9 bases between. CDR3 length equals 13 residues. CDR1 and CDR2 from the germline V gene are SNHLY and FYNNEI.

V and J are TRBV27 and TRBJ2-7, with D uncertain. Germline loops: CDR1 MNHEY, CDR2 SMNVEV (reference sequence). V lost 5 bases and J 3 bases, leaving 8 bases between the germline ends. The CDR3 runs to 12 residues. The CDR3 loop is CASSGPNYEQYF. The CDR3 DNA follows: TGTGCCAGCAGTGGCCCTAACTACGAGCAGTACTTC.

The genes are TRBV28 and TRBJ1-2; D not certain. Per germline, CDR1 MDHEN and CDR2 SYDVKM. Trimming left V 6 bases short and J 1 base short, with 15 bases between. The CDR3 sequence is 15 residues long. CDR3 amino acids: CASRLGSFVNYGYTF. DNA of the CDR3: TGTGCCAGCAGATTGGGGAGCTTTGTTAACTATGGCTACACCTTC.

This chain joins TRBV19 and TRBJ1-1; possibly TRBD1 for D (6 bases). CDR1 and CDR2 (germline): LNHDA, SQIVND (reference sequence). Trimming took off 5 bases at V and 5 bases at J, with 15 bases between the two ends. The CDR3 has 14 residues. The CDR3 nucleotides are TGTGCCAGTAGTTCACAGGGCGGATGGACTGAAGCTTTCTTT. This sequence encodes CASSSQGGWTEAFF. Looking up the rest from reference TRBV19 and TRBJ1-1 gives the full variable domain: DGGITQSPKYLFRKEGQNVTLSCEQNLNHDAMYWYRQDPGQGLRLIYYSQIVNDFQKGDIAEGYSVSREKKESFPLTVTSAQKNPTAFYLCASSSQGGWTEAFFGQGTRLTVV.

This clone was counted a few times. V gene TRBV11-3 combines with J gene TRBJ2-3, with TRBD2 identical over 9 bases. The V gene's germline CDR1 is SGHNT and CDR2 YENEEA. The V and J ends lost 5 bases and 0 bases, in that order; junction bases with no gene match: 3. The CDR3 is 15 residues long. CDR3 sequence reads: CASSRGLASTDTQYF. The CDR3 coding sequence is TGTGCCAGCAGCCGAGGACTAGCGAGCACAGATACGCAGTATTTT.

The chain carries TRBV9 and TRBJ1-3; D is perhaps TRBD1 (5 bases). The CDR3 consists of 13 residues. The germline CDR1 and CDR2 sequences are SGDLS and YYNGEE. Trimming removed 5 bases at V and 4 bases at J, with 10 bases between. CDR3 in amino acids: CASSPGEGNTIYF. As DNA, the CDR3 is TGTGCCAGCAGTCCGGGGGAAGGAAACACCATATATTTT.

The chain carries TRBV6-5 and TRBJ1-5; tentative D call: TRBD1 (5 bases). The CDR3 covers 15 residues. Trimming removed 0 bases from V and 6 bases from J, with 12 bases in between. CDR1 is MNHEY and CDR2 is SVGAGI in the germline V gene. In DNA form, the CDR3 reads TGTGCCAGCAGTTACTCGAGGGGCATTGGTCAGCCCCAGCATTTT. It codes for CASSYSRGIGQPQHF.

The chain combines TRBV7-9 with TRBJ2-7; D gene ambiguous. The CDR3 extends over 13 amino acids. Per the germline V gene, CDR1 is SEHNR and CDR2 is FQNEAQ (reference sequence). Trimming left V 2 bases short and J 9 bases short, with 14 bases between. CDR3 nucleotide sequence: TGTGCCAGCAGCTTAAACATTAAAGGCGGGCAGTACTTC. As protein: CASSLNIKGGQYF.

The rearrangement uses TRBV5-4 and TRBJ2-3, with 14 bases that match TRBD2. Trimming cost V 4 bases and J 2 bases; bases outside gene matches: 9. Per germline, CDR1 SGHNT and CDR2 YYREEE (reference sequence). The CDR3 totals 18 residues. CDR3 DNA: TGTGCCAGCAGCACGGGACTAGCGGGAGTTTCCCCCACAGATACGCAGTATTTT. Its protein is CASSTGLAGVSPTDTQYF.

The chain is built from TRBV19 and TRBJ1-3; D not certain. The germline CDR1 and CDR2 sequences are LNHDA and SQIVND (reference sequence). CDR3 length equals 14 residues. V was cut by 6 bases and J by 3 bases, with 12 bases left in between. In nucleotides, the CDR3 is TGTGCCAGTAGCCCGGCCCGTTATGGAAACACCATATATTTT. Translated: CASSPARYGNTIYF.

The CDR3: CASSVYRGPSTDTQYF. CDR3 nucleotides: TGTGCCAGCAGTGTTTACAGGGGGCCTAGCACAGATACGCAGTATTTT. The J gene is TRBJ2-3, the V gene TRBV5-6; TRBD1 aligns across 9 bases. V was clipped by 5 bases and J by 0 bases; unmatched bases: 7. This CDR3 comprises 16 residues. In germline, CDR1 is SGHDT, CDR2 YYEEEE.

The rearrangement links TRBV19 to TRBJ1-4; 8 nucleotides match TRBD1. Germline trimming cut 5 bases from V and 7 bases from J; bases unmatched to any gene: 6. Germline V gene lookup returns CDR1 LNHDA and CDR2 SQIVND (reference sequence). The CDR3 has 14 amino acids. The CDR3 sequence is CASSPTGGIEKLFF. The CDR3 coding sequence is TGTGCCAGTAGTCCAACAGGGGGAATTGAAAAACTGTTTTTT. Filled out from reference TRBV19 and TRBJ1-4, the complete variable domain reads DGGITQSPKYLFRKEGQNVTLSCEQNLNHDAMYWYRQDPGQGLRLIYYSQIVNDFQKGDIAEGYSVSREKKESFPLTVTSAQKNPTAFYLCASSPTGGIEKLFFGSGTQLSVL.

The rearrangement uses TRBV7-9 and TRBJ2-1; 10 nucleotides align to TRBD2. CDR1 is SEHNR and CDR2 is FQNEAQ in the germline V gene (reference sequence). The V gene end was trimmed by 7 bases and the J gene end by 4 bases; junction bases not matched to a gene: 4. The CDR3 totals 14 residues. CDR3: CASIRTSGYNEQFF. The CDR3 DNA sequence: TGTGCCAGCATTAGGACTAGCGGTTACAATGAGCAGTTCTTC.

This clone has just a few counts. This chain connects TRBV30 to TRBJ1-6; D remains ambiguous. With 4 bases removed from V and 5 bases from J, the gap between germline ends came to 18 bases. Germline V gene data show CDR1 as GTSNPN and CDR2 as SVGIG (reference sequence). There are 16 residues in the CDR3. CDR3 DNA: TGTGCCTGGACGCGTGGTGTCAGCTCGAATAATTCACCCCTCCACTTT. This translates into CAWTRGVSSNNSPLHF.